These T cell receptor beta chains were read from a single sample in a study of cytomegalovirus exposure and HLA in healthy donors. The data were produced by immunoSEQ multiplex PCR, yet TCRdb's version contains in-frame clones alone and is incomplete. The data contain around 49,000 clones, over 70% of them singletons. Material: PBMCs. The receptor set was obtained from a man aged 25-40 years in good health and CMV-seropositive. The CDR3 runs from the conserved cysteine through the conserved F or W. The D gene is left open where the match is weak. Not all rows give a size; the values are once, few, many and, for expanded clones, a class.

>TRBJ2-1|TRBV27|.|TRBD2
CASRAAGGTGEQFF
TGTGCCAGCAGGGCAGCGGGGGGTACCGGTGAGCAGTTCTTC
>TRBJ1-3|TRBV21-1|.|.
CASTSRQSGLSGNTIYF
TGTGCCAGCACCAGCAGGCAGAGTGGTTTGTCTGGAAACACCATATATTTT
>TRBJ1-2|TRBV13|once|TRBD1
CASSSGGGGGSYGYTF
TGTGCCAGCAGCTCTGGAGGGGGCGGGGGGAGCTATGGCTACACCTTC
>TRBJ2-3|TRBV6-1|.|TRBD2
CASSRTSEVADTQYF
TGTGCCAGCAGTCGGACTAGCGAGGTGGCAGATACGCAGTATTTT
>TRBJ1-2|TRBV5-1|.|.
CASSFSDRSGYPF
TGCGCCAGCAGCTTCTCTGACAGGTCTGGCTACCCCTTC
>TRBJ1-4|TRBV7-8|.|TRBD1
CASSLGQPNEKLFF
TGTGCCAGCAGCTTGGGACAGCCTAATGAAAAACTGTTTTTT
>TRBJ1-2|TRBV5-4|.|TRBD1
CASSPETGFAYGYTF
TGTGCCAGCAGCCCGGAGACAGGGTTCGCCTATGGCTACACCTTC
>TRBJ2-4|TRBV9|.|TRBD2
CASSVAAGAGDIQYF
TGTGCCAGCAGCGTAGCAGCGGGGGCGGGGGACATTCAGTACTTC
>TRBJ2-5|TRBV10-2|.|TRBD1
CASKPGQGARETQYF
TGCGCCAGCAAACCGGGACAGGGGGCGAGGGAGACCCAGTACTTC
>TRBJ2-1|TRBV25-1|once|TRBD1
CASSGTGLFEFF
TGTGCCAGCAGTGGGACAGGGCTATTTGAGTTCTTC
>TRBJ2-7|TRBV4-1|.|.
CASSGSAAMNGEQYF
TGCGCCAGCTCCGGTTCGGCAGCGATGAACGGGGAGCAGTACTTC
>TRBJ1-2|TRBV9|.|TRBD1
CASSTGTGDGYTF
TGTGCCAGCAGCACCGGGACAGGGGACGGCTACACCTTC
>TRBJ1-5|TRBV19|.|TRBD1
CASRTGTGDHSNQPQHF
TGTGCCAGTCGGACCGGGACAGGCGACCATAGCAATCAGCCCCAGCATTTT
>TRBJ2-3|TRBV7-9|few|TRBD1
CASIDRDRIRDTQYF
TGTGCCAGCATCGACCGGGACAGGATAAGAGATACGCAGTATTTT
>TRBJ1-2|TRBV7-9|.|TRBD1
CASSLETAGQGLNGYTF
TGTGCCAGCAGCTTAGAAACTGCCGGACAGGGGTTAAATGGCTACACCTTC
>TRBJ2-7|TRBV27|once|TRBD1
CATSTGTGAYEQYF
TGTGCCACCAGTACCGGGACAGGGGCCTACGAGCAGTACTTC
>TRBJ1-3|TRBV6-1|.|TRBD1
CASTYQGAPGNTIYF
TGTGCCAGCACCTATCAGGGGGCTCCCGGAAACACCATATATTTT
>TRBJ1-6|TRBV6-6|.|.
CASRQTNSPLHF
TGTGCCAGTCGACAGACCAATTCACCCCTCCACTTT
>TRBJ2-1|TRBV5-6|few|.
CASSGGNLSSYNEQFF
TGTGCCAGCAGCGGAGGGAATTTGAGCTCCTACAATGAGCAGTTCTTC
>TRBJ2-7|TRBV2|.|TRBD2
CAIEIEREKYEQYF
TGTGCCATCGAGATAGAGCGGGAAAAATACGAGCAGTACTTC
>TRBJ2-7|TRBV5-6|.|.
CASSRTPSYEQYF
TGTGCCAGCAGCCGGACACCGTCCTACGAGCAGTACTTC
>TRBJ1-5|TRBV15|.|.
CATSRDRQVNQPQHF
TGTGCCACCAGCAGAGACCGACAGGTCAATCAGCCCCAGCATTTT
>TRBJ1-2|TRBV7-9|.|.
CASSGGAAAYGYTF
TGTGCCAGCAGCGGTGGGGCCGCAGCCTATGGCTACACCTTC
>TRBJ1-2|TRBV7-2|.|.
CASSLNPGAYGYTF
TGTGCCAGCAGCTTAAATCCCGGAGCGTATGGCTACACCTTC
>TRBJ2-7|TRBV11-2|few|TRBD2
CASSLRLAGSYEQYF
TGTGCCAGCAGCCTCCGACTAGCGGGGAGTTACGAGCAGTACTTC
>TRBJ1-5|TRBV28|few|TRBD1
CASRGQVASNQPQHF
TGTGCCAGCAGGGGACAGGTAGCCAGCAATCAGCCCCAGCATTTT
>TRBJ2-2|TRBV19|.|.
CASSGGWGRAGELFF
TGTGCCAGTAGTGGGGGGTGGGGGAGAGCCGGGGAGCTGTTTTTT
>TRBJ2-7|TRBV6-1|.|.
CASSEQPLGGYEQYF
TGTGCCAGCAGTGAACAGCCGCTGGGGGGCTACGAGCAGTACTTC
>TRBJ2-7|TRBV6-4|few|TRBD2
CASSDSSGGAEQYF
TGTGCCAGCAGTGACTCTAGCGGGGGGGCCGAGCAGTACTTC
>TRBJ2-2|TRBV6-1|.|.
CASSEIAGSTGELFF
TGTGCCAGCAGTGAAATAGCAGGGTCCACCGGGGAGCTGTTTTTT
>TRBJ2-1|TRBV7-3|few|.
CASSLTGSEQFF
TGTGCCAGCAGCTTAACGGGTAGCGAGCAGTTCTTC
>TRBJ2-1|TRBV10-3|few|.
CAISELDKTNEQFF
TGTGCCATCAGTGAGTTGGACAAAACGAATGAGCAGTTCTTC
>TRBJ1-4|TRBV28|few|TRBD1
CASNPRTGYNEKLFF
TGTGCCAGCAACCCCCGGACAGGGTATAATGAAAAACTGTTTTTT
>TRBJ2-7|TRBV7-7|.|.
CASSLSSWNEQYF
TGTGCCAGCAGCTTAAGTAGCTGGAACGAGCAGTACTTC
>TRBJ1-4|TRBV19|.|.
CASRFRGGTNEKLFF
TGTGCCAGTAGGTTTAGGGGTGGAACTAATGAAAAACTGTTTTTT
>TRBJ2-7|TRBV7-9|.|.
CASSLGRSYEQYF
TGTGCCAGCAGCTTAGGGCGGTCCTACGAGCAGTACTTC
>TRBJ1-1|TRBV5-1|few|.
CASSGNGKRATEAFF
TGCGCCAGCAGCGGTAATGGGAAGCGGGCCACTGAAGCTTTCTTT
>TRBJ1-3|TRBV23-1|.|.
CASSQSELGGSGNTIYF
TGCGCCAGCAGTCAATCGGAGCTAGGTGGGTCTGGAAACACCATATATTTT
>TRBJ2-2|TRBV5-1|.|.
CASSRGSGELFF
TGCGCCAGCAGTCGGGGGTCCGGGGAGCTGTTTTTT
>TRBJ1-5|TRBV6-6|.|.
CASSPMSVSNQPQHF
TGTGCCAGCAGCCCAATGTCGGTTAGCAATCAGCCCCAGCATTTT
>TRBJ1-4|TRBV6-5|.|.
CASSYSMGAREKLFF
TGTGCCAGCAGTTACTCGATGGGGGCCAGGGAAAAACTGTTTTTT
>TRBJ1-3|TRBV4-1|few|.
CASSQAGVLSGNTIYF
TGCGCCAGCAGCCAAGCGGGGGTGCTCTCTGGAAACACCATATATTTT
>TRBJ1-5|TRBV5-6|.|TRBD1
CASSSDRDFGQPQHF
TGTGCCAGCAGCAGTGACAGGGATTTCGGTCAGCCCCAGCATTTT
>TRBJ2-7|TRBV5-1|few|.
CASGQGNPTLSYEQYF
TGCGCCAGCGGGCAGGGGAATCCAACATTAAGCTACGAGCAGTACTTC
>TRBJ2-1|TRBV6-1|.|TRBD2
CASSVLELAGSYNEQFF
TGTGCCAGCAGTGTATTAGAACTAGCGGGATCCTACAATGAGCAGTTCTTC
>TRBJ2-1|TRBV29-1|few|TRBD2
CSVEEGLERGGSYNEQFF
TGCAGCGTTGAAGAAGGTTTGGAGCGGGGGGGATCATACAATGAGCAGTTCTTC
>TRBJ1-2|TRBV7-8|once|TRBD1
CASSFDRGVGYTF
TGTGCCAGCAGCTTCGACAGGGGGGTTGGCTACACCTTC
>TRBJ2-7|TRBV11-1|few|TRBD2
CASSLGRGGSSYEQYF
TGTGCCAGCAGCCTAGGGCGCGGGGGGAGCTCCTACGAGCAGTACTTC
>TRBJ2-5|TRBV7-9|.|.
CASSSPGQEETQYF
TGTGCCAGCAGCTCACCGGGACAAGAAGAGACCCAGTACTTC
>TRBJ2-4|TRBV15|.|.
CATSAGQLAKNIQYF
TGTGCCACCAGCGCGGGACAGCTAGCCAAAAACATTCAGTACTTC
>TRBJ1-2|TRBV10-2|.|.
CASSETGNYGYTF
TGCGCCAGCAGTGAGACAGGGAACTATGGCTACACCTTC
>TRBJ1-1|TRBV6-6|.|TRBD1
CASNLQGATEAFF
TGTGCCAGCAACCTACAGGGGGCAACTGAAGCTTTCTTT
>TRBJ2-1|TRBV7-9|.|.
CASSFSSSNQFF
TGTGCCAGCAGCTTCTCGTCAAGCAACCAGTTCTTC
>TRBJ2-5|TRBV29-1|.|TRBD2
CSVAGGYRGEVSVETQYF
TGCAGCGTCGCCGGTGGGTATCGGGGGGAGGTTTCGGTGGAGACCCAGTACTTC
>TRBJ2-2|TRBV19|.|TRBD2
CASSILGLAADTGELFF
TGTGCCAGTAGTATACTGGGACTAGCGGCAGACACCGGGGAGCTGTTTTTT